The 28 T cell receptor beta chains given below trace back to one sample, sequenced in a study of cytomegalovirus exposure and HLA in healthy donors. PCR employed 60 Vbeta and 13 Jbeta primers. Clones were read by immunoSEQ multiplex PCR, and TCRdb kept only the in-frame ones, dropping some. In the table there are 130,000 to 150,000 clones, about 80% of which are singletons. Sequencing input: PBMCs. The origin of the receptors is a male donor in good health and CMV-seropositive.

V usage is TRBV19 and J usage is TRBJ1-2; possibly TRBD1 for D (5 bases). Trimming removed 5 bases at V and 5 bases at J, with 6 bases between. The CDR3 loop spans 11 amino acids. The V gene's germline CDR1 is LNHDA and CDR2 SQIVND (reference sequence). CDR3 in DNA: TGTGCCAGTAGTGGGACTTATGGCTACACCTTC. Translation gives CASSGTYGYTF.

This clone was seen a handful of times. The V call is TRBV18, the J call TRBJ2-1, with TRBD2 matching 10 bases. This CDR3 comprises 17 residues. The germline CDR1 and CDR2 sequences are KGHSH and LQKENI. The J segment lost 7 bases and the V segment lost 2 bases, leaving 11 bases of the junction unmatched. The CDR3 nucleotides are TGTGCCAGCTCACCAGGGTCTAGCGGGAGCCCTCGGAATGAGCAGTTCTTC. Its translation: CASSPGSSGSPRNEQFF.

This clone was counted once. The chain is built from TRBV15 and TRBJ1-6; 8 bases are a match to TRBD1. The CDR3 extends over 15 amino acids. The V gene end was trimmed by 0 bases and the J gene end by 7 bases; junction bases not matched to a gene: 2. Germline values: CDR1 LNHNV, CDR2 YYDKDF (reference sequence). This CDR3 is CATSRDQGANSPLHF. The CDR3 DNA follows: TGTGCCACCAGCAGAGACCAGGGGGCCAATTCACCCCTCCACTTT.

V gene TRBV27 combines with J gene TRBJ2-7; 7 bases map to TRBD2. The germline gives CDR1 MNHEY, CDR2 SMNVEV (reference sequence). The CDR3 is made up of 13 amino acids. V was clipped by 6 bases and J by 3 bases; unmatched bases: 5. CDR3 sequence: CASSLGLGYEQYF. The DNA of the CDR3 is TGTGCCAGCAGCCTTGGACTAGGCTACGAGCAGTACTTC.

The chain uses TRBV6-1 and TRBJ2-3; 8 nucleotides match TRBD1. Germline CDR1 reads MNHNS; CDR2 reads SASEGT. The CDR3 is made up of 14 amino acids. Trimming cost V 4 bases and J 3 bases; bases outside gene matches: 3. CDR3 protein: CASSVNRGTDTQYF. The DNA of the CDR3 is TGTGCCAGCAGTGTTAACAGGGGGACAGATACGCAGTATTTT.

CDR3 in DNA: TGTGCCAGCAGCTATACTAGCGGGAGGATGAATGAGCAGTTCTTC. This encodes CASSYTSGRMNEQFF. The gene calls are TRBV7-2 and TRBJ2-1, with 12 bases fitting TRBD2. Germline-derived CDR1 and CDR2 are SGHTA and FQGNSA. The CDR3 extends over 15 amino acids. Trimming cost V 4 bases and J 7 bases; bases outside gene matches: 5.

V is TRBV19 and J is TRBJ2-7; D is ambiguous. Trimming took 1 base from V and 5 from J, leaving 15 bases between them. Germline CDR1 is LNHDA and CDR2 is SQIVND (reference sequence). This CDR3 region has 15 residues. CDR3 nucleotides: TGTGCCAGTAGTATAGGGGTTACTCCTCGGGACGAGCAGTACTTC. The encoded protein is CASSIGVTPRDEQYF. The whole variable domain, remainder taken from reference TRBV19 and TRBJ2-7, is DGGITQSPKYLFRKEGQNVTLSCEQNLNHDAMYWYRQDPGQGLRLIYYSQIVNDFQKGDIAEGYSVSREKKESFPLTVTSAQKNPTAFYLCASSIGVTPRDEQYFGPGTRLTVT.

This chain joins TRBV7-2 and TRBJ2-7, with D possibly being TRBD2 (5 bases). The CDR3 spans 14 residues. Trimming left V 2 bases short and J 7 bases short, with 15 bases between. Per germline, CDR1 SGHTA and CDR2 FQGNSA. The CDR3 sequence is CASSLRTGRTEQYF. CDR3 nucleotide sequence: TGTGCCAGCAGCTTACGCACGGGAAGGACTGAGCAGTACTTC. Variable domain in full (rest from reference TRBV7-2 and TRBJ2-7): GAGVSQSPSNKVTEKGKDVELRCDPISGHTALYWYRQSLGQGLEFLIYFQGNSAPDKSGLPSDRFSAERTGGSVSTLTIQRTQQEDSAVYLCASSLRTGRTEQYFGPGTRLTVT.

The chain links TRBV4-1 to TRBJ2-1; 12 bases fit TRBD2. Germline V gives CDR1 MGHRA, CDR2 YSYEKL. This CDR3 is built from 18 residues. Germline trimming cut 1 base from V and 8 bases from J; bases unmatched to any gene: 12. CDR3 coding DNA: TGCGCCAGCAGCCAAGTGGCCGCTAGCGGGGGGGCTTTGGATGAGCAGTTCTTC. Protein product: CASSQVAASGGALDEQFF.

The CDR3 DNA is TGTGCCAGCAGCTCTAGCGGGAACGGGAGGGAGACCCAGTACTTC. It yields the protein CASSSSGNGRETQYF. The J gene is TRBJ2-5, the V gene TRBV7-2; 9 bases line up with TRBD2. V lost 4 bases, J lost 5 bases, and 8 bases stayed unmatched. Germline loops: CDR1 SGHTA, CDR2 FQGNSA. CDR3 length: 15 amino acids.

This sequence joins TRBV10-3 and TRBJ1-4; 7 bases fit TRBD1. The CDR3 has 14 residues. Germline-derived CDR1 and CDR2 are ENHRY and SYGVKD. V trimming: 6 bases; J trimming: 7 bases; junction bases outside the gene matches: 8. The CDR3 reads CAIRKDRWGEKLFF. In nucleotides, the CDR3 is TGTGCCATCAGAAAGGACAGGTGGGGTGAAAAACTGTTTTTT.

The CDR3 DNA sequence: TGTGCCAGTAGTATAGGTAGCGGAAGGTACGAGCAGTACTTC. Its protein product is CASSIGSGRYEQYF. The J gene is TRBJ2-7, the V gene TRBV19; D possibly corresponds to TRBD2 (6 bases). With 1 base removed from V and 4 bases from J, the gap between germline ends came to 11 bases. The CDR3 is 14 amino acids. Germline V lookup: CDR1 LNHDA, CDR2 SQIVND (reference sequence).

The table lists this clone with a count of one. The chain employs TRBV19 and TRBJ2-7; D gene ambiguous. Germline-derived CDR1 and CDR2 are LNHDA and SQIVND (reference sequence). Trimming removed 3 bases from V and 2 bases from J, with 14 bases in between. There are 15 residues in the CDR3. The CDR3 sequence: CASSIPGRPTYEQYF. The CDR3 region has the DNA TGTGCCAGTAGTATTCCCGGCAGGCCGACCTACGAGCAGTACTTC.

This rearrangement joins TRBV27 to TRBJ2-7, with D unresolved. The V end was cut by 4 bases, the J end by 2 bases, with 12 bases between. This CDR3 is 14 amino acids long. Germline-derived CDR1 and CDR2 are MNHEY and SMNVEV (reference sequence). The DNA of the CDR3 is TGTGCCAGCAGTTCAGGTCTCCAAGCCTACGAGCAGTACTTC. The encoded protein is CASSSGLQAYEQYF.

This clone was observed a few times. The rearrangement joins TRBV4-1 to TRBJ2-6; D possibly corresponds to TRBD2 (5 bases). The CDR3 covers 16 residues. CDR1 and CDR2 from the germline V gene are MGHRA and YSYEKL. The ends were cut back, 1 base at V and 2 bases at J, with 9 bases in the middle. The CDR3 spells CASSQVGGPGANVLTF. CDR3 sequence (DNA): TGCGCCAGCAGCCAAGTAGGCGGGCCTGGGGCCAACGTCCTGACTTTC.

This chain uses TRBV4-1 with TRBJ2-1; D is uncertain. This CDR3 has 15 residues. Germline lookup yields CDR1 MGHRA and CDR2 YSYEKL. The V and J ends lost 5 bases and 0 bases respectively, with 11 bases between them. The CDR3 nucleotides read TGCGCCAGCAGCTCCAGTCGGAGCTCCTACAATGAGCAGTTCTTC. Protein product: CASSSSRSSYNEQFF.

This clone was observed a handful of times. The V call is TRBV19, the J call TRBJ1-1; tentatively, D is TRBD1 (5 bases). This CDR3 contains 15 residues. V dropped 6 bases and J dropped 6 bases, with 20 bases sitting between them. Germline CDR1 and CDR2: LNHDA and SQIVND (reference sequence). CDR3 in DNA: TGTGCCAGTAGGGCCCCGTGGGGCGAAGTATCTGAAGCTTTCTTT. This codes for CASRAPWGEVSEAFF.

This clone was counted a few times. The chain carries TRBV4-1 and TRBJ2-1; D uncertain. The germline V gene encodes CDR1 MGHRA and CDR2 YSYEKL. The CDR3 spans 18 residues. The V end was cut by 4 bases, the J end by 5 bases, with 24 bases between. As DNA, the CDR3 is TGCGCCAGCAGCCCCAAGGAATACAGTAGGTGGCTTGACAATGAGCAGTTCTTC. This translates into CASSPKEYSRWLDNEQFF.

The table lists this clone with a count of one. The chain links TRBV10-1 to TRBJ2-3, with 7 nucleotides matching TRBD1. Unmatched junction bases numbered 17, after V lost 5 bases and J lost 6 bases. Per the germline V gene, CDR1 is WNHNN and CDR2 is SYGVQD (reference sequence). The CDR3 has 17 amino acids. This CDR3 is CASSRYQGDPPFDTQYF. DNA of the CDR3: TGCGCCAGCAGTAGATATCAGGGGGACCCACCTTTTGATACGCAGTATTTT.

The rearrangement links TRBV4-3 to TRBJ2-1; 13 nucleotides agree with TRBD2. The CDR3 is 15 residues long. Germline loops: CDR1 LGHNA, CDR2 YSLEER. Losses at the gene ends were 3 bases for V and 10 bases for J; bases not matched to a gene: 6. CDR3: CASSQRTSGSLEQFF. DNA for the CDR3: TGCGCCAGCAGCCAGAGGACTAGCGGGAGTTTAGAGCAGTTCTTC.

The chain is built from TRBV5-1 and TRBJ2-2, with D maybe TRBD1 (6 bases). CDR1 and CDR2 from the germline V gene are SGHRS and YFSETQ. There are 17 residues in the CDR3. Trimming cost V 3 bases and J 4 bases, with 19 bases left between them. The CDR3 region is CASSYGTPVYLTGELFF. The DNA of the CDR3 is TGCGCCAGCAGCTACGGGACACCCGTTTACCTCACCGGGGAGCTGTTTTTT.

This chain joins TRBV10-3 and TRBJ2-1; TRBD2 aligns across 10 bases. This CDR3 spans 16 amino acids. Germline CDR1 reads ENHRY; CDR2 reads SYGVKD. Germline trimming cut 7 bases from V and 4 bases from J; bases unmatched to any gene: 10. CDR3 loop: CAITVSGTSDYNEQFF. The CDR3 region has the DNA TGTGCCATCACTGTCTCCGGGACTAGCGATTACAATGAGCAGTTCTTC.

The chain employs TRBV30 and TRBJ2-5; D might be TRBD1 (5 bases). V dropped 2 bases and J dropped 7 bases, with 8 bases sitting between them. CDR3 length: 11 residues. CDR1 is GTSNPN and CDR2 is SVGIG in the germline V gene (reference sequence). As DNA, the CDR3 is TGTGCCTGGAGTAGGGGCAGGACCCAGTACTTC. Amino acid sequence: CAWSRGRTQYF.

The table lists this clone with a few counts. This chain connects TRBV2 to TRBJ2-7; D unclear. Germline V lookup: CDR1 SNHLY, CDR2 FYNNEI. V lost 4 bases and J lost 0, with 10 bases in between. The CDR3 runs to 14 residues. This chain's CDR3 is CASSARPSSYEQYF. Written as DNA, the CDR3 is TGTGCCAGCAGTGCTAGACCGAGCTCCTACGAGCAGTACTTC.

V and J are TRBV28 and TRBJ1-2, with no clear D. The germline V gene has CDR1 MDHEN and CDR2 SYDVKM. This CDR3 comprises 14 residues. Trimming cost V 0 bases and J 4 bases, with 9 bases left between them. The CDR3 nucleotides read TGTGCCAGCAGTTTATGGGGGAGAGGCTATGGCTACACCTTC. This codes for CASSLWGRGYGYTF.

The chain uses TRBV5-1 and TRBJ2-2; 7 bases fit TRBD1. Per germline, CDR1 SGHRS and CDR2 YFSETQ. CDR3 length: 14 amino acids. With 6 bases clipped from V and 1 base from J, the junction kept 3 bases outside the gene matches. This chain's CDR3 is CASNGQENTGELFF. The CDR3 DNA reads as TGCGCCAGCAACGGACAGGAGAACACCGGGGAGCTGTTTTTT.

A word on this clone: The germline gene is not matched at one end of the junction; a read error may be the cause. The chain joins TRBV6-1 to TRBJ2-3; 12 nucleotides agree with TRBD2. CDR1 MNHNS and CDR2 SASEGT come from the germline V gene. This CDR3 is built from 16 residues. DNA for the CDR3: TGTGCCGGCAGTGAAGCTAGCGGGGGGGCGTCAGATACGCAGTATTTT. Its translation is CAGSEASGGASDTQYF.

For this clone: At the DNA level, this CDR3 is encoded by other sequences in the same sample as well. The chain combines TRBV19 with TRBJ2-1, with D possibly being TRBD2 (7 bases). The V gene lost 5 bases and the J gene lost 9 bases, with 26 bases spanning the gap. The CDR3 contains 17 residues. Germline V lookup: CDR1 LNHDA, CDR2 SQIVND (reference sequence). CDR3 DNA sequence: TGTGCCAGTAGTGCCGCGATCTTGGGGGCTAAGCGGGGTGAGCAGTTCTTC. Translation: CASSAAILGAKRGEQFF.